The source of this T cell receptor (beta chain) is a study of blood T cell repertoires in COVID-19 (dated by TCRdb to about 2020). Study-wide context: The collaborator samples originated in the United States, Italy and Spain and spanned the acute and convalescent phases of COVID-19. Samples were obtained from the ongoing ImmuneRACE study (first 160 participants) and from 1,000 to 1,500 subjects provided by 6 global collaborators. The prospective study material was composed of cDNA or gDNA derived from T cells, B-cell-depleted T cells, or PBMCs. The repertoires were made available in a free public database intended to serve as a resource for research on the immune response to SARS-CoV-2. Deeply sampled blood TCRbeta repertoires from subjects exposed to, actively infected with, or recovered from COVID-19 were included in the dataset. Nearly every sample came with metadata listing a de-identified subject ID, COVID-19 status, age in years and sex. Where available, HLA class I and class II types were obtained from metadata supplied by the sample provider rather than from assay-based typing. What the research found in general, with its limitations: The quantity of clinical and demographic metadata differed by source and by participant and was supplied without curation.

According to the germline V gene, CDR1 reads KGHSH and CDR2 reads LQKENI. The junction carries 9 bases between V and J, which are trimmed by 3 bases and 6 bases respectively. The CDR3 holds 13 amino acids from the cysteine to the phenylalanine. The retained sequence is limited to the CDR3, 39 bases, with the frame set at the first base. Worth noting for this clone: The target of this receptor is not known. There are no base qualities to consult, and no much larger clone falls within one base.

Participants in the prospective study were enrolled through a virtual design, were aged about 18 to 90 years, and lived in about 25 United States geographic areas. Cohort assignment in the prospective study relied on participant-reported clinical history from a screening survey and a study questionnaire. Mobile phlebotomists in the prospective study collected whole blood, serum and a nasopharyngeal or oropharyngeal swab from every participant. Additional blood draws and questionnaires over an approximately 2-month period could optionally be provided by prospective study participants. Prospective study blood samples were shipped either frozen or at room temperature before DNA extraction. TCRbeta CDR3 regions were amplified from genomic DNA by means of the immunoSEQ Assay, a bias-controlled multiplex PCR. As for how the authors treated the data: Nucleated cell counts per sample were estimated from amplification of reference gene primers within the assay. To quantify the absolute abundance of each unique TCRbeta CDR3 rearrangement, sequence reads were collapsed and filtered. Productive Simpson clonality was computed per sample as the square root of Simpson's diversity index over productive rearrangements. As stored in TCRdb, this immuneACCESS dataset retains in-frame rearrangements with V and J assigned. A fraction of the clones does not appear; measured against another copy, unresolved V genes explain less than half of the discrepancy, and the remainder lacks a known reason. V, J and clone size were drawn from that table, and D and trimming were deduced from the DNA. This sample lists about 400,000 clones; around 90% were detected once. The top ten clones comprise approximately 2% of the sample.

Material: PBMCs or T cells enriched from blood (not recorded which). The rearrangement combines TRBV18 with TRBJ2-4, and perhaps TRBD2 as D gene, on 6 matching bases. This TCR derives from a woman aged 40-49 years with acute COVID-19. Here is the DNA: TGTGCCAGCTCACCCCCGGGAGCAAACATTCAGTACTTC. It is translated as CASSPPGANIQYF.